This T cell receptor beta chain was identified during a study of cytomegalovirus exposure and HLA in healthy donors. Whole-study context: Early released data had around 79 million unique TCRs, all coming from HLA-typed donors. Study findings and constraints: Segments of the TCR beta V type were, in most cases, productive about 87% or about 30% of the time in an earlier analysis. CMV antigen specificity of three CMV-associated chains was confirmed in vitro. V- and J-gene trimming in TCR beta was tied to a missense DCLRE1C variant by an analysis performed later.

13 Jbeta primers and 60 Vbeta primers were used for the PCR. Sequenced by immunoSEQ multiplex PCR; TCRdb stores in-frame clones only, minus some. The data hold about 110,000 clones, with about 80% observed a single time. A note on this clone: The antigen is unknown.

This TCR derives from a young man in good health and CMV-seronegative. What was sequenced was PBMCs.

The CDR3 protein is CASSFGFRSGGNEQYF. CDR3 in DNA: TGCGCCAGCAGCTTCGGTTTTCGTAGCGGGGGAAACGAGCAGTACTTC. This chain uses TRBV5-1 with TRBJ2-7; 9 bases map to TRBD2. V trimming: 2 bases; J trimming: 5 bases; junction bases outside the gene matches: 11. The CDR3 length is 16 residues. CDR1 and CDR2 (germline): SGHRS, YFSETQ.